What follows is one T cell receptor (beta chain) and its context. The antigen is unknown. Trimming took 4 bases from V and 1 from J, leaving 19 bases between them. Germline CDR1 and CDR2: MDHEN and SYDVKM. This CDR3 is 17 amino acids long. The sort gate was single viable CD3+CD4+CD8-CD45RO+ cells for memory CD4+ T cells. Profiled with immunoSEQ multiplex PCR; TCRdb holds only in-frame clones, not every one. Of approximately 61,000 clones listed, 80% are singletons. This record belongs to a study of memory CD4+ T cells and cytomegalovirus serostatus. Findings and caveats of the study: About 40% of the 164 known CMV-associated TCRbeta sequences appeared in CD4+ memory.

The sequenced sample was memory CD4+ T cells from blood. The sequence was obtained from an adult in good health and CMV-seronegative. Some clones in this sample may be carry-over from other donors' samples. The chain couples TRBV28 to TRBJ1-1; perhaps TRBD1 as D (5 bases). CDR3 residues: CASSSNFGRAGNTEAFF. Here the CDR3 DNA reads TGTGCCAGCAGTTCGAACTTTGGCAGGGCGGGGAACACTGAAGCTTTCTTT.